These 8 T cell receptor beta chains were sequenced from one sample in a study of sequential checkpoint blockade in melanoma. Assay used: immunoSEQ multiplex PCR; TCRdb lists only in-frame clones, some missing. The table has some 11,000 clones, nearly 80% seen once. As to treatment: randomized to nivolumab then ipilimumab (arm A) or the reverse (arm B). Source: CD8+ T cells sorted from blood (inferred from file names), taken from a patient given nivolumab and ipilimumab in sequence. The receptors stem from a human donor with melanoma.

The chain links TRBV7-9 to TRBJ1-1, with 8 bases that match TRBD1. Germline V lookup: CDR1 SEHNR, CDR2 FQNEAQ (reference sequence). This CDR3 region has 13 residues. The trim removed 3 bases at V and 7 bases at J, leaving 4 bases unmatched. CDR3 DNA sequence: TGTGCCAGCAGCTTGGACAGGGACAATGAAGCTTTCTTT. It specifies CASSLDRDNEAFF.

V gene TRBV11-2 combines with J gene TRBJ1-1; D perhaps matches TRBD1 (6 bases). The V and J ends lost 5 bases and 2 bases respectively, with 15 bases between them. CDR1 and CDR2 from the germline V gene are SGHAT and FQNNGV. CDR3 length: 15 residues. CDR3 nucleotides: TGTGCCAGCAGCCGCCTAGGACAGCTAAACACTGAAGCTTTCTTT. Its protein is CASSRLGQLNTEAFF.

The V gene is TRBV7-8, the J gene TRBJ2-3; possibly TRBD2 for D (6 bases). The CDR3 is 19 residues long. The germline V and J ends were trimmed by 1 base and 1 base, with 21 bases remaining between them. From germline, CDR1 is SGHVS and CDR2 FQNEAQ. The CDR3 DNA reads TGTGCCAGCAGCTTAGGGACGCCGGTAGCGGCCTGGGGCACAGATACGCAGTATTTT. As protein: CASSLGTPVAAWGTDTQYF.

The rearrangement links TRBV27 to TRBJ2-7; D remains ambiguous. This CDR3 has 13 amino acids. Germline V lookup: CDR1 MNHEY, CDR2 SMNVEV (reference sequence). V was pared by 2 bases and J by 0 bases, with 5 bases between. In nucleotides, the CDR3 is TGTGCCAGCAGTTTAACGAGCTCCTACGAGCAGTACTTC. This gives the protein CASSLTSSYEQYF.

The rearrangement joins TRBV5-1 to TRBJ1-4; D possibly corresponds to TRBD1 (6 bases). The V end was cut by 1 base, the J end by 11 bases, with 6 bases between. The CDR3 consists of 11 residues. Per germline, CDR1 SGHRS and CDR2 YFSETQ. Here the CDR3 DNA reads TGCGCCAGCAGCTTGAGGGGGAAACTGTTTTTT. Protein: CASSLRGKLFF.

The chain combines TRBV6-5 with TRBJ2-2, with D perhaps matching TRBD1 (6 bases). The CDR3 covers 14 residues. Germline V gene sequence: CDR1 MNHEY, CDR2 SVGAGI. Trimming removed 6 bases from V and 5 bases from J, with 13 bases in between. The CDR3 DNA sequence: TGTGCCAGCAGGTGGACAGAGCTAACCGGGGAGCTGTTTTTT. Its translation is CASRWTELTGELFF.

The genes are TRBV13 and TRBJ1-2; 7 bases fit TRBD1. V shed 6 bases, J shed 2 bases, and the junction held 15 bases outside the gene matches. Germline values: CDR1 PRHDT, CDR2 FYEKMQ (reference sequence). The CDR3 has 17 residues. In DNA, the CDR3 is TGTGCCAGCAGTTCGGACAGGAGGGGACCCTCGAACTATGGCTACACCTTC. Encoded protein: CASSSDRRGPSNYGYTF.

The rearrangement joins TRBV19 to TRBJ2-7, with D possibly being TRBD1 (5 bases). V lost 5 bases and J lost 3, with 11 bases in between. Germline lookup yields CDR1 LNHDA and CDR2 SQIVND (reference sequence). The CDR3 sequence is 13 residues long. The CDR3 protein is CASSWGSGYEQYF. The CDR3 coding sequence is TGTGCCAGTAGTTGGGGCAGTGGCTACGAGCAGTACTTC.